A single sample gave rise to the 14 T cell receptor beta chains below, sequenced in a study of CD8+ T cells in alopecia areata. In each case, RNA was isolated and then reverse transcribed into cDNA as the sequencing template. TCRdb's table, derived via immunoSEQ multiplex PCR, lists solely in-frame clones and lacks some. The sample lists about 270,000 clones; 60% were seen once. The treatment denotes: oral pan-JAK inhibitor, 5-10 mg twice daily. The sample was CD4+ T cells sorted from blood, taken around week 54, from a patient treated with tofacitinib. Receptors were obtained from a human donor with alopecia areata.

The V call is TRBV30, the J call TRBJ1-5; a possible D gene is TRBD1 (6 bases). V lost 3 bases, J lost 7 bases, and 13 bases lay in between. The CDR3 has 13 residues. Germline V CDR1 and CDR2: GTSNPN, SVGIG (reference sequence). The CDR3 loop reads CAWRRGKNQPQHF. As DNA, the CDR3 is TGTGCCTGGAGGAGGGGGAAAAACCAGCCCCAGCATTTT.

The table lists this clone with a count of one. CDR3 protein: CASSLGQKTDEQYF. CDR3 in DNA: TGTGCCAGCAGCTTAGGCCAGAAAACGGACGAGCAGTACTTC. The V gene is TRBV7-3, the J gene TRBJ2-7; D gene ambiguous. This CDR3 region has 14 residues. Trimming cost V 2 bases and J 5 bases, with 13 bases left between them. Per germline, CDR1 SGHTA and CDR2 FQGTGA.

The chain recombines TRBV5-4 with TRBJ2-5; 7 bases are shared with TRBD2. CDR3 length: 14 amino acids. Germline V CDR1 and CDR2: SGHNT, YYREEE (reference sequence). Trimming took 4 bases from V and 2 from J; bases not matched to a gene: 5. The CDR3 nucleotides read TGTGCCAGCAGCCCCGGGGGGTTTCAAGAGACCCAGTACTTC. Amino acid sequence: CASSPGGFQETQYF.

V gene TRBV29-1 combines with J gene TRBJ2-5; 10 positions agree with TRBD2. Germline CDR1 and CDR2: SQVTM and ANQGSEA. Trimming took 4 bases from V and 4 from J; bases not matched to a gene: 9. This CDR3 spans 15 amino acids. CDR3 sequence reads: CSVGQVAGGGETQYF. CDR3 nucleotides: TGCAGCGTTGGACAAGTAGCGGGGGGAGGAGAGACCCAGTACTTC.

This clone came up a few times. The chain links TRBV2 to TRBJ1-4; D remains unclear. In germline, CDR1 is SNHLY, CDR2 FYNNEI. Trimming removed 2 bases from V and 7 bases from J, with 11 bases in between. The CDR3 has 14 amino acids. CDR3 sequence: CASSELQDVEKLFF. Here the CDR3 DNA reads TGTGCCAGCAGTGAATTGCAGGACGTTGAAAAACTGTTTTTT.

This clone has a single count. The V gene is TRBV30, the J gene TRBJ1-2; perhaps TRBD1 as D (6 bases). The CDR3 has 13 amino acids. The germline V and J ends were trimmed by 3 bases and 6 bases, with 14 bases remaining between them. Germline CDR1 GTSNPN, CDR2 SVGIG (reference sequence). The chain's CDR3 is CAWSEGVKDGYTF. CDR3 nucleotides: TGTGCCTGGAGCGAGGGGGTCAAAGATGGCTACACCTTC.

This clone appeared a few times. The CDR3 loop reads CSAKRANNEKLFF. CDR3 sequence (DNA): TGCAGCGCCAAACGGGCTAACAATGAAAAACTGTTTTTT. This chain links TRBV29-1 with TRBJ1-4; no clear D gene. Germline assignment: CDR1 SQVTM and CDR2 ANQGSEA. The CDR3 loop spans 13 amino acids. Trimming removed 7 bases from V and 5 bases from J, with 14 bases in between. Filled out from reference TRBV29-1 and TRBJ1-4, the complete variable domain reads SAVISQKPSRDICQRGTSLTIQCQVDSQVTMMFWYRQQPGQSLTLIATANQGSEATYESGFVIDKFPISRPNLTFSTLTVSNMSPEDSSIYLCSAKRANNEKLFFGSGTQLSVL.

This clone was found a few times. This chain uses TRBV29-1 with TRBJ2-7; D remains ambiguous. Trimming took 6 bases from V and 0 from J, leaving 12 bases between them. Germline CDR1 reads SQVTM; CDR2 reads ANQGSEA. This CDR3 has 13 amino acids. The CDR3 is CSVKGVISYEQYF. CDR3 nucleotides: TGCAGCGTCAAGGGCGTTATCTCCTACGAGCAGTACTTC.

V and J are TRBV6-5 and TRBJ2-3; possibly TRBD2 for D (5 bases). Germline V CDR1 and CDR2: MNHEY, SVGAGI. The CDR3 is made up of 13 amino acids. Trimming took 7 bases from V and 2 from J, leaving 10 bases between them. The DNA of the CDR3 is TGTGCCAGCAAACGGACTTTCACAGATACGCAGTATTTT. It encodes CASKRTFTDTQYF.

The chain uses TRBV5-6 and TRBJ1-6, with D unresolved. The CDR3 totals 17 residues. In germline, CDR1 is SGHDT, CDR2 YYEEEE. V lost 1 base and J 2 bases, leaving 13 bases between the germline ends. The DNA for the CDR3 is TGTGCCAGCAGCTTGTGGGAGTTAGTCCCCTATAATTCACCCCTCCACTTT. Translation gives CASSLWELVPYNSPLHF.

The table lists this clone with a few counts. The V call is TRBV5-1, the J call TRBJ2-2; D not resolved. The CDR3 extends over 15 amino acids. The V gene lost 1 base and the J gene lost 1 base, with 8 bases spanning the gap. Germline V CDR1 and CDR2: SGHRS, YFSETQ. CDR3 coding DNA: TGCGCCAGCAGCTTGTTAAAGGGGAACACCGGGGAGCTGTTTTTT. Protein product: CASSLLKGNTGELFF.

In its sample, this clone was seen a few times. V usage is TRBV30 and J usage is TRBJ2-1, with no clear D. Trimming took off 0 bases at V and 0 bases at J, with 15 bases between the two ends. Germline V lookup: CDR1 GTSNPN, CDR2 SVGIG (reference sequence). This CDR3 has 17 amino acids. CDR3 residues: CAWSVGPGRSSYNEQFF. The CDR3 DNA sequence: TGTGCCTGGAGTGTAGGCCCTGGACGGAGCTCCTACAATGAGCAGTTCTTC.

The chain couples TRBV25-1 to TRBJ1-3; D not certain. This CDR3 region has 12 residues. Germline V gives CDR1 MGHDK, CDR2 SYGVNS. Trimming pared 4 bases from V and 0 bases from J, leaving 1 base between. CDR3 in amino acids: CASSVSGNTIYF. The DNA of the CDR3 is TGTGCCAGCAGTGTCTCTGGAAACACCATATATTTT.

There are a few counts of this clone. J is TRBJ1-1 and V is TRBV29-1; the D gene is possibly TRBD1 (5 bases). The CDR3 loop spans 13 amino acids. Germline CDR1 SQVTM, CDR2 ANQGSEA. The germline V and J ends were trimmed by 4 bases and 0 bases, with 9 bases remaining between them. The CDR3 DNA follows: TGCAGCGTTGCCCAGACAGTGAACACTGAAGCTTTCTTT. Protein product: CSVAQTVNTEAFF.